The rows below give T cell receptor beta chains drawn from one sample of a study of cytomegalovirus exposure and HLA in healthy donors. Produced via immunoSEQ multiplex PCR; TCRdb's table is partial and in-frame only. The sample yields some 250,000 clones, less than 95% seen once. Sequenced input: PBMCs. These receptors all come from a woman in her thirties in good health and CMV-seronegative. The CDR3 runs from the conserved cysteine through the conserved F or W. A D gene is named only where the DNA matches it firmly. Some rows mark clone size as missing; the rest say once, few, many or name a class of expanded clone.

len: 10
d_gene: NA
abundance: NA
v_gene: TRBV20-1
j_gene: TRBJ2-7
CDR3aa: CSAIRGEQYF
CDR3nt: TGCAGTGCGATCCGAGGGGAGCAGTACTTC

len: 15
d_gene: TRBD1
abundance: NA
v_gene: TRBV2
j_gene: TRBJ1-1
CDR3aa: CASIPEGQVKAEAFF
CDR3nt: TGTGCCAGCATCCCGGAGGGACAGGTTAAAGCTGAAGCTTTCTTT

len: 14
d_gene: TRBD1
abundance: NA
v_gene: TRBV4-1
j_gene: TRBJ2-2
CDR3aa: CASGRTGTPGELFF
CDR3nt: TGCGCCAGCGGGCGGACAGGGACGCCCGGGGAGCTGTTTTTT

len: 14
d_gene: NA
abundance: NA
v_gene: TRBV4-1
j_gene: TRBJ1-1
CDR3aa: CASSQGTMNTEAFF
CDR3nt: TGCGCCAGCAGCCAAGGGACAATGAACACTGAAGCTTTCTTT

len: 15
d_gene: TRBD1
abundance: NA
v_gene: TRBV2
j_gene: TRBJ2-2
CDR3aa: CASSRGTGGTGELFF
CDR3nt: TGTGCCAGCAGTAGAGGGACAGGGGGTACCGGGGAGCTGTTTTTT

len: 16
d_gene: NA
abundance: NA
v_gene: TRBV6-5
j_gene: TRBJ2-2
CDR3aa: CASSYLRYGNTGELFF
CDR3nt: TGTGCCAGCAGTTACCTCCGCTACGGTAACACCGGGGAGCTGTTTTTT

len: 13
d_gene: TRBD2
abundance: NA
v_gene: TRBV19
j_gene: TRBJ2-7
CDR3aa: CARSLAGSYEQYF
CDR3nt: TGTGCCAGATCACTAGCGGGAAGCTACGAGCAGTACTTC

len: 12
d_gene: NA
abundance: NA
v_gene: TRBV5-1
j_gene: TRBJ2-3
CDR3aa: CASSLTTDTQYF
CDR3nt: TGCGCCAGCAGCTTGACCACAGATACGCAGTATTTT

len: 12
d_gene: TRBD2
abundance: NA
v_gene: TRBV28
j_gene: TRBJ2-1
CDR3aa: CASSLGAGTQFF
CDR3nt: TGTGCCAGCAGTTTAGGAGCGGGAACGCAGTTCTTC

len: 20
d_gene: NA
abundance: NA
v_gene: TRBV27
j_gene: TRBJ2-3
CDR3aa: CASSFIHDVPRVESGDTQYF
CDR3nt: TGTGCCAGCAGTTTTATTCATGATGTGCCCCGCGTCGAGAGTGGAGATACGCAGTATTTT

len: 13
d_gene: TRBD2
abundance: once
v_gene: TRBV7-9
j_gene: TRBJ2-5
CDR3aa: CASSGEGQETQYF
CDR3nt: TGTGCCAGCAGCGGGGAGGGCCAAGAGACCCAGTACTTC

len: 14
d_gene: NA
abundance: NA
v_gene: TRBV7-9
j_gene: TRBJ1-2
CDR3aa: CASSFPGGAPGYTF
CDR3nt: TGTGCCAGCAGCTTCCCTGGGGGGGCGCCTGGCTACACCTTC

len: 15
d_gene: TRBD1
abundance: once
v_gene: TRBV7-3
j_gene: TRBJ1-2
CDR3aa: CASSPQQGAEVGYTF
CDR3nt: TGTGCCAGCAGCCCGCAACAGGGGGCAGAAGTTGGCTACACCTTC

len: 13
d_gene: NA
abundance: NA
v_gene: TRBV6-5
j_gene: TRBJ2-1
CDR3aa: CASSRTSFNEQFF
CDR3nt: TGTGCCAGCAGCCGTACTAGTTTCAATGAGCAGTTCTTC

len: 18
d_gene: TRBD2
abundance: NA
v_gene: TRBV5-1
j_gene: TRBJ2-1
CDR3aa: CASSLARTSGREYNEQFF
CDR3nt: TGCGCCAGCAGCTTGGCTAGGACTAGCGGGAGGGAATACAATGAGCAGTTCTTC

len: 16
d_gene: TRBD2
abundance: NA
v_gene: TRBV5-1
j_gene: TRBJ2-1
CDR3aa: CASSLGTSGRVNEQFF
CDR3nt: TGCGCCAGCAGCCTTGGGACTAGCGGGAGGGTAAATGAGCAGTTCTTC

len: 15
d_gene: NA
abundance: NA
v_gene: TRBV6-6
j_gene: TRBJ1-2
CDR3aa: CASSTLGRPHEGYTF
CDR3nt: TGTGCCAGCAGTACCCTTGGCAGGCCCCACGAGGGCTACACCTTC

len: 15
d_gene: NA
abundance: NA
v_gene: TRBV27
j_gene: TRBJ1-2
CDR3aa: CASAWRGVMDHGYTF
CDR3nt: TGTGCCAGCGCATGGCGGGGGGTGATGGACCATGGCTACACCTTC